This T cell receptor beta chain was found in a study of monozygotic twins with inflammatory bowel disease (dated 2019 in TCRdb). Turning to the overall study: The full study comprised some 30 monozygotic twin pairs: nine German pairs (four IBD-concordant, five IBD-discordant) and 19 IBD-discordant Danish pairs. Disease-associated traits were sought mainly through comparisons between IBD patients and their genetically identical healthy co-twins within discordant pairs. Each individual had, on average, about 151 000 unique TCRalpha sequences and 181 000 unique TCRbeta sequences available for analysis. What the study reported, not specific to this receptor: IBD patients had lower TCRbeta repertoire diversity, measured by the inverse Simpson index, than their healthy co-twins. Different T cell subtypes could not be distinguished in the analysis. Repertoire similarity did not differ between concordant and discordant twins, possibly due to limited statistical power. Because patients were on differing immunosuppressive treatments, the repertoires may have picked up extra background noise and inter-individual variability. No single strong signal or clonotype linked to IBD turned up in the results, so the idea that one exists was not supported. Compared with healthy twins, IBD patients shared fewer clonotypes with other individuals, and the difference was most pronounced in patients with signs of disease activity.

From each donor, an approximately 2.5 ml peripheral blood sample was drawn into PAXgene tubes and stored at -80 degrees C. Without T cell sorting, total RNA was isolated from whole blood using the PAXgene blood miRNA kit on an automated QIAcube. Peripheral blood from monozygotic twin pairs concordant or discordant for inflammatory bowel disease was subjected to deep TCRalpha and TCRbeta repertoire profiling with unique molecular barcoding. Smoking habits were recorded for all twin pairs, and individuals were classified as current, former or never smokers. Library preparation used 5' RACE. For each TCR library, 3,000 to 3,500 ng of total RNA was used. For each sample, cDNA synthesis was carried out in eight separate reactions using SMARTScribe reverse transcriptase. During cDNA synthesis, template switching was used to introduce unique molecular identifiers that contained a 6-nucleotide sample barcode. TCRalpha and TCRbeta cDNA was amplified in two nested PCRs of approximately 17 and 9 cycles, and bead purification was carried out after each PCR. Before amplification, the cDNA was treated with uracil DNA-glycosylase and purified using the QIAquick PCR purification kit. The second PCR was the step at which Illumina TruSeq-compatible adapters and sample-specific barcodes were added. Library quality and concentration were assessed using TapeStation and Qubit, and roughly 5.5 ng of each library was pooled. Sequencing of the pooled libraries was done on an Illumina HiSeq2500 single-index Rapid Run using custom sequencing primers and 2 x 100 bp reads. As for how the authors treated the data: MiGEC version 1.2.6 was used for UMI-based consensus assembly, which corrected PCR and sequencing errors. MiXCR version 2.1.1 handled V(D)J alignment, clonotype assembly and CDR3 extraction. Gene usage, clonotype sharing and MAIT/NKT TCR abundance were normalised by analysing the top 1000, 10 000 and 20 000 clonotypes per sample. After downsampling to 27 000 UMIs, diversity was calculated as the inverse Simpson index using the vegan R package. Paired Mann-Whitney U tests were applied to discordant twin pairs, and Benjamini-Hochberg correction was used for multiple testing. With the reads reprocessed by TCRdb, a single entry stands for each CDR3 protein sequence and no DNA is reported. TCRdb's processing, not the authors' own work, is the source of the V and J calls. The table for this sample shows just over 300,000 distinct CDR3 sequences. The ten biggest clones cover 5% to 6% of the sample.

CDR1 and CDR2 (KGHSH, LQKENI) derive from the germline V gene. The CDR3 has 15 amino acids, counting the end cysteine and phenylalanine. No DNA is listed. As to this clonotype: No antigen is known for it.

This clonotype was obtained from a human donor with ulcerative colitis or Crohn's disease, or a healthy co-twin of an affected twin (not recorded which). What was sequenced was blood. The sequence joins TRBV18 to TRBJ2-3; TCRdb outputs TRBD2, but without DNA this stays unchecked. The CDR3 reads CASSPASGRTDTQYF.